The next 20 T cell receptor beta chains were all read from a single sample in a study of shared clonotypes between healthy human individuals. Produced via immunoSEQ multiplex PCR; TCRdb's table is partial and in-frame only. In the table there are about 680,000 clones, about three quarters of which are singletons. Specimen: memory CD4+ T cells sorted from blood. The subset denotes: CD45RA-negative fraction. These receptors were collected from a woman in her thirties in good health.

This chain uses TRBV5-1 with TRBJ2-1; 9 nucleotides line up with TRBD1. The CDR3 extends over 17 amino acids. J was trimmed by 5 bases and V by 3 bases; bases with no gene match: 12. Germline CDR1 is SGHRS and CDR2 is YFSETQ. CDR3 in amino acids: CASSYTGTGHFDNEQFF. The CDR3 region has the DNA TGCGCCAGCAGCTACACCGGGACAGGGCACTTTGACAATGAGCAGTTCTTC.

This clone was seen only a few times. In the same sample, other DNA sequences code for this CDR3. The chain uses TRBV19 and TRBJ1-5; no clear D. Germline CDR1 and CDR2: LNHDA and SQIVND (reference sequence). Trimming removed 6 bases at V and 1 base at J, with 7 bases between. This CDR3 comprises 13 residues. The CDR3 DNA follows: TGTGCCAGTAGCACAGAGAGCAATCAGCCCCAGCATTTT. Residues: CASSTESNQPQHF.

This sequence joins TRBV7-2 and TRBJ2-1, with D possibly being TRBD2 (6 bases). This CDR3 comprises 15 residues. Germline CDR1 SGHTA, CDR2 FQGNSA. Trimming cost V 3 bases and J 0 bases, with 9 bases left between them. The CDR3, as DNA: TGTGCCAGCAGCTTTAGCGGCCCCTCCTACAATGAGCAGTTCTTC. As protein: CASSFSGPSYNEQFF.

This clone was observed a single time. The chain combines TRBV7-2 with TRBJ2-1, with 13 positions matching TRBD2. Germline-derived CDR1 and CDR2 are SGHTA and FQGNSA. The CDR3 covers 17 residues. V shed 0 bases and J 9 bases; nucleotides not matched to a gene: 8. CDR3 DNA sequence: TGTGCCAGCAGCTTAGCTGTTACTAGCGGGAGGGGTACTGAGCAGTTCTTC. Protein product: CASSLAVTSGRGTEQFF.

This chain joins TRBV18 and TRBJ1-1; 9 bases line up with TRBD1. This CDR3 is built from 13 residues. V shed 4 bases, J shed 4 bases, and the junction held 1 base outside the gene matches. The germline V gene has CDR1 KGHSH and CDR2 LQKENI. The CDR3 protein is CASSQGQGTEAFF. DNA of the CDR3: TGTGCCAGCTCACAGGGACAGGGCACTGAAGCTTTCTTT. Full variable domain (rest looked up from reference TRBV18 and TRBJ1-1): NAGVMQNPRHLVRRRGQEARLRCSPMKGHSHVYWYRQLPEEGLKFMVYLQKENIIDESGMPKERFSAEFPKEGPSILRIQQVVRGDSAAYFCASSQGQGTEAFFGQGTRLTVV.

This clone was recorded only once. The sample contains more than one DNA sequence encoding this CDR3. This sequence joins TRBV5-6 and TRBJ2-3; D is unclear. This CDR3 has 13 amino acids. Per the germline V gene, CDR1 is SGHDT and CDR2 is YYEEEE. V lost 4 bases, J lost 0 bases, and 6 bases lay in between. The CDR3 nucleotides read TGTGCCAGCAGCCTAGGGAGCACAGATACGCAGTATTTT. It encodes CASSLGSTDTQYF.

The chain recombines TRBV7-2 with TRBJ1-5; TRBD1 aligns across 7 bases. CDR1 is SGHTA, CDR2 FQGNSA, per germline. J was trimmed by 0 bases and V by 5 bases; bases with no gene match: 4. The CDR3 has 15 amino acids. The CDR3 DNA sequence: TGTGCCAGCAGCCTGGGACAGATTAGCAATCAGCCCCAGCATTTT. Translation: CASSLGQISNQPQHF.

This clone was observed a few times. V usage is TRBV28 and J usage is TRBJ2-7; 10 positions match TRBD2. The CDR3 totals 13 residues. The V segment lost 6 bases and the J segment 3 bases; nucleotides outside the gene matches: 2. Germline V gives CDR1 MDHEN, CDR2 SYDVKM. The DNA of the CDR3 is TGTGCCAGCAGGAGGACTAGCGGCTACGAGCAGTACTTC. This encodes CASRRTSGYEQYF.

V gene TRBV18 combines with J gene TRBJ1-4; TRBD1 matches at 7 bases. CDR1 and CDR2 from the germline V gene are KGHSH and LQKENI. J was trimmed by 4 bases and V by 4 bases; bases with no gene match: 6. This CDR3 comprises 15 residues. The CDR3 coding sequence is TGTGCCAGCTCACTTCGACAGGGAATTAATGAAAAACTGTTTTTT. This gives the protein CASSLRQGINEKLFF.

The CDR3 spells CASLRDGSYEQYF. The CDR3, as DNA: TGTGCCAGCCTCCGGGATGGCTCCTACGAGCAGTACTTC. The chain carries TRBV28 and TRBJ2-7; tentative D call: TRBD2 (5 bases). The V gene's germline CDR1 is MDHEN and CDR2 SYDVKM. The V end was cut by 8 bases, the J end by 0 bases, with 11 bases between. The CDR3 is 13 amino acids.

This chain links TRBV11-2 with TRBJ2-3; 8 nucleotides align to TRBD1. CDR1 is SGHAT, CDR2 FQNNGV, per germline. There are 13 residues in the CDR3. V trimming: 6 bases; J trimming: 1 base; junction bases outside the gene matches: 0. The CDR3 loop is CASRQGGTDTQYF. The CDR3 DNA reads as TGTGCCAGCAGACAGGGGGGCACAGATACGCAGTATTTT.

This sequence joins TRBV7-9 and TRBJ1-4; the match to TRBD1 covers 11 bases. V was clipped by 2 bases and J by 4 bases; unmatched bases: 3. The CDR3 contains 16 residues. Per germline, CDR1 SEHNR and CDR2 FQNEAQ (reference sequence). The CDR3 loop is CASSLRTGGRNEKLFF. The CDR3 nucleotides are TGTGCCAGCAGCTTACGGACAGGGGGCCGTAATGAAAAACTGTTTTTT. Variable domain in full (rest from reference TRBV7-9 and TRBJ1-4): DTGVSQNPRHKITKRGQNVTFRCDPISEHNRLYWYRQTLGQGPEFLTYFQNEAQLEKSRLLSDRFSAERPKGSFSTLEIQRTEQGDSAMYLCASSLRTGGRNEKLFFGSGTQLSVL.

As for this clone: Within the sample, other DNA sequences also encode this same CDR3. The V gene is TRBV11-2, the J gene TRBJ2-1; D remains ambiguous. The CDR3 loop spans 11 amino acids. Germline V CDR1 and CDR2: SGHAT, FQNNGV. The ends were cut back, 5 bases at V and 6 bases at J, with 5 bases in the middle. CDR3 region: CASSTFNEQFF. The CDR3 nucleotides read TGTGCCAGCAGCACCTTCAATGAGCAGTTCTTC.

The chain couples TRBV2 to TRBJ2-5, with TRBD2 identical over 8 bases. This CDR3 region has 14 residues. Germline assignment: CDR1 SNHLY and CDR2 FYNNEI. Unmatched junction bases numbered 3, after V lost 4 bases and J lost 2 bases. In DNA, the CDR3 is TGTGCCAGCAGTGGACTAGCGTCTCAAGAGACCCAGTACTTC. Translating it yields CASSGLASQETQYF.

J is TRBJ2-7 and V is TRBV5-1, with TRBD1 matching 7 bases. The length of the CDR3 is 16 residues. The V and J ends lost 4 bases and 6 bases, in that order; junction bases with no gene match: 16. The germline V gene encodes CDR1 SGHRS and CDR2 YFSETQ. The CDR3 loop reads CASSEQPGTVNSEQYF. The DNA of the CDR3 is TGCGCCAGCAGCGAACAACCAGGGACAGTTAACAGCGAGCAGTACTTC.

This clone was counted many times. The sample carries other DNA sequences with the same CDR3. J is TRBJ1-5 and V is TRBV4-1, with a possible D match to TRBD1 (5 bases). The CDR3 length is 14 residues. Germline V gene data show CDR1 as MGHRA and CDR2 as YSYEKL. Trimming removed 0 bases at V and 4 bases at J, with 7 bases between. The DNA of the CDR3 is TGCGCCAGCAGCCAAGAAGAGGGGAATCAGCCCCAGCATTTT. Translated, it gives CASSQEEGNQPQHF.

The V gene is TRBV27, the J gene TRBJ2-1, with D possibly matching TRBD2 (6 bases). The CDR3 is 13 residues long. Germline V gene sequence: CDR1 MNHEY, CDR2 SMNVEV (reference sequence). V gave up 6 bases and J gave up 10 bases, with 16 bases separating them. The CDR3 coding sequence is TGTGCCAGCAGACAATTTCCGCGGGAAGAGCAGTTCTTC. Translated: CASRQFPREEQFF.

This clone came up many times. V is TRBV18 and J is TRBJ2-3, with 7 bases lining up with TRBD1. V lost 1 base to trimming and J lost 2 bases; unmatched junction nucleotides: 3. This CDR3 region has 15 residues. The germline CDR1 and CDR2 sequences are KGHSH and LQKENI. CDR3 loop: CASSPQGQPTDTQYF. The CDR3 DNA reads as TGTGCCAGCTCACCACAGGGACAGCCCACAGATACGCAGTATTTT.

Details on this clone: The CDR3 end shows no conserved phenylalanine or tryptophan, and so a read error is likely. It is unclear where the CDR3 begins or ends on the DNA, so no DNA is shown, and the CDR3 is as TCRdb lists it. CDR3 amino acids: CASSLGWLFI. The chain links TRBV5-4 to TRBJ2-7; the table's TRBD2 call for D was not verified on the DNA. The CDR3 adds up to 10 amino acids, both ends counted. Germline CDR1 SGHNT, CDR2 YYREEE (reference sequence).

V and J are TRBV14 and TRBJ2-1, with TRBD1 matching 7 bases. V lost 1 base, J lost 4 bases, and 7 bases stayed unmatched. CDR3 length equals 16 residues. CDR1 and CDR2 (germline): SGHDN, FVKESK. CDR3 bases: TGTGCCAGCAGCCAAGCGATAGGGGGCCCTTACAATGAGCAGTTCTTC. This codes for CASSQAIGGPYNEQFF.